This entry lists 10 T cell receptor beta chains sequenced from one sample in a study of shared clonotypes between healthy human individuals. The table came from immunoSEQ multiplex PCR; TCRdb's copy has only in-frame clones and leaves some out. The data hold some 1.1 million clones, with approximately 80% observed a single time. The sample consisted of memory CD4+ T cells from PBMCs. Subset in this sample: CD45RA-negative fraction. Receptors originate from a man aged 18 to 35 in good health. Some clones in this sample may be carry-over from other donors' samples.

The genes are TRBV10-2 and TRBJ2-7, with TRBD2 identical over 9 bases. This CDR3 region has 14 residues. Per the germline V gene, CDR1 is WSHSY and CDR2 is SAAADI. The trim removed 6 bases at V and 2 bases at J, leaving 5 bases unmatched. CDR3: CASRGAGGPYEQYF. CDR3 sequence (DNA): TGCGCCAGCAGGGGAGCGGGAGGTCCCTACGAGCAGTACTTC.

The CDR3 coding sequence is TGTGCCACCAGCAGAGATCCACCGGGGCAGGAAGCTTTCTTT. It yields the protein CATSRDPPGQEAFF. J is TRBJ1-1 and V is TRBV15, with a tentative D call TRBD1 (5 bases). Germline loops: CDR1 LNHNV, CDR2 YYDKDF (reference sequence). CDR3 length equals 14 residues. The germline V and J ends were trimmed by 0 bases and 8 bases, with 13 bases remaining between them.

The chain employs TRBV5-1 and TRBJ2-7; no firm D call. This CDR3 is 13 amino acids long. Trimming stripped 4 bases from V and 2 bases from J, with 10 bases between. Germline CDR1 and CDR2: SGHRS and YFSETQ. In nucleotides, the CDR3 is TGCGCCAGCAGCAAGGACCGAACCTACGAGCAGTACTTC. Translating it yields CASSKDRTYEQYF.

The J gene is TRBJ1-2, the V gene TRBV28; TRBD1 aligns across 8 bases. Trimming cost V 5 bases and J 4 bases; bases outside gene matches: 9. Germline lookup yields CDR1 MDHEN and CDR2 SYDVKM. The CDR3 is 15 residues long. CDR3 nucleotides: TGTGCCAGCAGTCCCCCAGGGGGCGGTAGCTATGGCTACACCTTC. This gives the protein CASSPPGGGSYGYTF.

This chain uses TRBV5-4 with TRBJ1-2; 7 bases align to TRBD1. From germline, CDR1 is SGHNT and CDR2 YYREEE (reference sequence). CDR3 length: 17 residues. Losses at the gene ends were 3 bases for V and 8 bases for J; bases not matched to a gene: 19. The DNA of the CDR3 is TGTGCCAGCAGCTGGCCGGGAGGGGGCTCGCTGTCGAAAGGCTACACCTTC. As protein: CASSWPGGGSLSKGYTF.

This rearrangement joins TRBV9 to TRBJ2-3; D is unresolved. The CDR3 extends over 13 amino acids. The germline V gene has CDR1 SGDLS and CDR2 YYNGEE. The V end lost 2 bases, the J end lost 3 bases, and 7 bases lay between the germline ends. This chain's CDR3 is CASSVAMTDTQYF. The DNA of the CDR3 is TGTGCCAGCAGCGTCGCCATGACAGATACGCAGTATTTT. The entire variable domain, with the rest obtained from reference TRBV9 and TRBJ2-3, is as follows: DSGVTQTPKHLITATGQRVTLRCSPRSGDLSVYWYQQSLDQGLQFLIQYYNGEERAKGNILERFSAQQFPDLHSELNLSSLELGDSALYFCASSVAMTDTQYFGPGTRLTVL.

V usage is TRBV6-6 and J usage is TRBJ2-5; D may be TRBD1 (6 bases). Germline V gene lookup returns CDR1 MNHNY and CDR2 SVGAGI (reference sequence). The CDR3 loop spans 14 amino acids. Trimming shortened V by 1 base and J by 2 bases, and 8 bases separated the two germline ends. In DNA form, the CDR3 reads TGTGCCAGCAGTTACTTCGACAGGCAAGAGACCCAGTACTTC. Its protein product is CASSYFDRQETQYF.

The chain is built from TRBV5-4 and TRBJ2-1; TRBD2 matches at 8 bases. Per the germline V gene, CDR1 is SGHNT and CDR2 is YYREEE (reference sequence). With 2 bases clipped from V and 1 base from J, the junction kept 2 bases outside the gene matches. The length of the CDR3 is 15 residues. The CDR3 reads CASSLAGVSYNEQFF. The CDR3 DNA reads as TGTGCCAGCAGCTTAGCGGGAGTTTCCTACAATGAGCAGTTCTTC.

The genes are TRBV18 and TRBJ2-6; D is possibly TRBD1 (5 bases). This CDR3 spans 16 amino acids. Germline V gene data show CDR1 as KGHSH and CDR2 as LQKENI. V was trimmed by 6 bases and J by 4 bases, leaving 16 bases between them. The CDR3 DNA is TGTGCCAGCTCGTTAGACAGCCTTGGGGGGGCCAACGTCCTGACTTTC. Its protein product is CASSLDSLGGANVLTF.

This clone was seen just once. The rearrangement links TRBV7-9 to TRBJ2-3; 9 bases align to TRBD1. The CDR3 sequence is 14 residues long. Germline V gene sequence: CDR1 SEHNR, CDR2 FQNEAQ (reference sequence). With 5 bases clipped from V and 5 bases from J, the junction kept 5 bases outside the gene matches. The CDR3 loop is CASSPGTGKDTQYF. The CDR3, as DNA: TGTGCCAGCAGCCCAGGGACAGGGAAAGATACGCAGTATTTT.